The 4 T cell receptor beta chains given below trace back to one sample, sequenced in a study of spatial heterogeneity in lung cancer. Overall study findings and caveats: Higher tumor mutation counts went along with higher counts of expanded intratumoral alpha and beta TCRs.

A single record per CDR3 protein comes from TCRdb applying MiXCR to the 5' RACE reads. The sample holds about 20,000 distinct CDR3 sequences, over 2.5% seen once. Sample time point: sample taken at primary tumor resection. No antigen has been assigned to these receptors. The sample here was lung tumor tissue, taken at surgery. These receptors all stem from a male donor with early-stage non-small cell lung cancer.

This clonotype was detected many times. The chain combines TRBV5-1 with TRBJ2-1, with a tentative D call TRBD2 (6 bases). CDR3 length: 15 residues. The V gene lost 0 bases and the J gene lost 5 bases, with 12 bases spanning the gap. CDR1 is SGHRS and CDR2 is YFSETQ in the germline V gene. The CDR3 protein is CASSLAPGLHNEQFF. CDR3 sequence (DNA): TGCGCCAGCAGCTTGGCCCCGGGACTGCACAATGAGCAGTTCTTC.

This clonotype occurred many times. This chain uses TRBV4-2 with TRBJ2-4; TRBD2 matches at 8 bases. Per germline, CDR1 LGHNA and CDR2 YNFKEQ. The CDR3 totals 16 residues. J was trimmed by 0 bases and V by 4 bases; bases with no gene match: 5. The CDR3 reads CASSPFSGVAKNIQYF. The CDR3 DNA reads TGTGCCAGCAGCCCCTTTAGCGGGGTAGCCAAAAACATTCAGTACTTC.

This clonotype was detected ten times or more. The chain joins TRBV11-2 to TRBJ1-4, with D possibly being TRBD1 (6 bases). The ends were cut back, 5 bases at V and 5 bases at J, with 15 bases in the middle. This CDR3 has 15 amino acids. The germline V gene encodes CDR1 SGHAT and CDR2 FQNNGV. CDR3 DNA: TGTGCCAGCAGCCGCGGGGGCAGGGACAATGAAAAACTGTTTTTT. Its translation is CASSRGGRDNEKLFF. Variable domain in full (rest from reference TRBV11-2 and TRBJ1-4): EAGVAQSPRYKIIEKRQSVAFWCNPISGHATLYWYQQILGQGPKLLIQFQNNGVVDDSQLPKDRFSAERLKGVDSTLKIQPAKLEDSAVYLCASSRGGRDNEKLFFGSGTQLSVL.

At least ten counts were recorded for this clonotype. The genes are TRBV5-6 and TRBJ2-5; TRBD1 might be the D (7 bases). The CDR3 has 13 amino acids. Per the germline V gene, CDR1 is SGHDT and CDR2 is YYEEEE. The V gene lost 2 bases and the J gene lost 5 bases, with 10 bases spanning the gap. CDR3 protein: CASSFRGAETQYF. The CDR3 nucleotides read TGTGCCAGCAGCTTCAGGGGGGCTGAGACCCAGTACTTC.